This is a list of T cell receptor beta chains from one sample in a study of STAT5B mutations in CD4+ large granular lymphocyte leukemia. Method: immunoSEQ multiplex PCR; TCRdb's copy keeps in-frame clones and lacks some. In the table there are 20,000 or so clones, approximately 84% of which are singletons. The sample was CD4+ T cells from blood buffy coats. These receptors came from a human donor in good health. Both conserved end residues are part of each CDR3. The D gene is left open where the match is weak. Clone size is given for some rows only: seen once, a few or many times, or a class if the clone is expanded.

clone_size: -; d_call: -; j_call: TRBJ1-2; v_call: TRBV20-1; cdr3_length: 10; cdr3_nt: TGCAGTGCCGTGGATGGCAGGGTTCTCTTC; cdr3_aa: CSAVDGRVLF
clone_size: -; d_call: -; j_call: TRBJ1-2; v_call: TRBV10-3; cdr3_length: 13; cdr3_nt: TGTGCCATCCAACAGGGTGCAGGGGAAGGCTACACCTTC; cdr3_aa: CAIQQGAGEGYTF
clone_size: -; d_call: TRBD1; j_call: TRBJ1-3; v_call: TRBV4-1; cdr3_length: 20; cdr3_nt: TGCGCCAGCAGCCTCCAACGAGACAGGGTTACTCTATCCCGCGGAAACACCATATATTTT; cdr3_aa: CASSLQRDRVTLSRGNTIYF
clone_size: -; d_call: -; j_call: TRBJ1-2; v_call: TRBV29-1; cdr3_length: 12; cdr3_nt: TGCAGCGTTGAAAGGGACAACTATGGCTACACCTTC; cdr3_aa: CSVERDNYGYTF
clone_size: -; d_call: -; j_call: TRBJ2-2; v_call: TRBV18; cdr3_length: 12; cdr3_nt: TGTGCCAGCTCCACTTACACCGGGGAGCTGTTTTTT; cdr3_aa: CASSTYTGELFF
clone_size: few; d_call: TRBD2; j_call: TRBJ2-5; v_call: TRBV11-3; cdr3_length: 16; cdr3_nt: TGTGCCAGCAGTCAAGGACTAGCGGGGGGACAAGAGACCCAGTACTTC; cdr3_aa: CASSQGLAGGQETQYF
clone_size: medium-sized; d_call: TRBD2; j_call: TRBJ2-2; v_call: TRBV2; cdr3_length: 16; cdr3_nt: TGTGCCAGCAGTGAGGGGACTAGCGGGAGAACCGGGGAGCTGTTTTTT; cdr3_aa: CASSEGTSGRTGELFF
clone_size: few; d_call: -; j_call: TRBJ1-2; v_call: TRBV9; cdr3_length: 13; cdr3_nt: TGTGCCAGCAGCGTAGGAGAAAACTATGGCTACACCTTC; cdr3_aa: CASSVGENYGYTF
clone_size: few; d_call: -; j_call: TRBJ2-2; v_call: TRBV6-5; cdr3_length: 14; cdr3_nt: TGTGCCACCAGGGGAGGGATGAACACCGGGGAGCTGTTTTTT; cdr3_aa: CATRGGMNTGELFF
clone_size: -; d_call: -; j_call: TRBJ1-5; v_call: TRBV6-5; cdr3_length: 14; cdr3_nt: TGTGCCAGCCGGGAATCCGGGGGCAATCAGCCCCAGCATTTT; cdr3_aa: CASRESGGNQPQHF
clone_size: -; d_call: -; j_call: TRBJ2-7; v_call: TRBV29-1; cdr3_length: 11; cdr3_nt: TGCAGCGTTGTTGGCGGTTACGAGCAGTACTTC; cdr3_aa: CSVVGGYEQYF
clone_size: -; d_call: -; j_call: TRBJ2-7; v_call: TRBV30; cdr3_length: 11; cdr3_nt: TGTGCCTGGAGTGTACTGTACGAGCAGTACTTC; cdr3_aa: CAWSVLYEQYF
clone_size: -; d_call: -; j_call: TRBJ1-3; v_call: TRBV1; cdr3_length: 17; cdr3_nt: TGCACCAGCAGCCAAGATAAAGGGACAGGGAGGGGAAACACCATATATTTT; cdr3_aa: CTSSQDKGTGRGNTIYF
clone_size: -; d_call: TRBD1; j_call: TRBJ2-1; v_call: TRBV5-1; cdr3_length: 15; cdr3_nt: TGCGCCAGCAGCTTGGTTCAGGGGGCCGGCAATGAGCAGTTCTTC; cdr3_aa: CASSLVQGAGNEQFF
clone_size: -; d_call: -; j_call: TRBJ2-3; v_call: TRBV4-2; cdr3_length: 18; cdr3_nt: TGTGCCAGCAGCCAAGAGGGGAGAGGGCGGGGAAGCACAGATACGCAGTATTTT; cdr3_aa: CASSQEGRGRGSTDTQYF
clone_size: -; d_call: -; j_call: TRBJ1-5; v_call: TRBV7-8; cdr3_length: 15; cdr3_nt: TGTGCCAGCAGCTTAGCTCCGGGGATCAATCAGCCCCAGCATTTT; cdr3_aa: CASSLAPGINQPQHF
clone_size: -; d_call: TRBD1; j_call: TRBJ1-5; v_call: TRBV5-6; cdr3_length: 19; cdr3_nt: TGTGCCAGCAGCCGGGGCGACAGGGGAGGGTGGTTAAGCAATCAGCCCCAGCATTTT; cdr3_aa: CASSRGDRGGWLSNQPQHF